This entry features one T cell receptor (beta chain) sequence. The CDR3 has 16 amino acids. Germline lookup yields CDR1 LGHNA and CDR2 YNFKEQ. The V gene end was trimmed by 6 bases and the J gene end by 4 bases; junction bases not matched to a gene: 7. This sample was taken from a study of blood T cell repertoires in COVID-19. Study-level background: Acute and convalescent COVID-19 specimens originated in the United States, Italy and Spain. PBMCs, B-cell-depleted T cells, or T cells were the source of the cDNA or gDNA that made up the material.

Original processing notes: Estimates of nucleated cell counts were drawn from the amplification of reference gene primers. The data were produced by immunoSEQ multiplex PCR, yet TCRdb's version contains in-frame clones alone and is incomplete. That table furnishes V, J and clone size, whereas the DNA furnished D and trimming. The sample carries 150,000 or so clones, around 91% recorded once. The sequencing input was peripheral blood. The chain couples TRBV4-2 to TRBJ2-3, with 13 bases matching TRBD2. This TCR derives from a woman aged 40 to 50 with acute or convalescent COVID-19. CDR3: CASSSGLAGASDTQYF. The CDR3 nucleotides read TGTGCCAGCAGTTCCGGACTAGCGGGAGCCTCAGATACGCAGTATTTT.